The 9 T cell receptor beta chains given below trace back to one sample, sequenced in a study of naive and memory T cell subsets. Study-wide results and caveats: Especially in CD8 cells, naive repertoires contained a few larger clonotypes, possibly CD45RA-re-expressing memory cells.

An equimolar mix of two oligonucleotides served as the beta constant-region primer for TRBC1 and TRBC2. The ligated cDNA underwent four PCR rounds using SP2 and nested alpha and beta constant-region primers. One entry per CDR3 protein, called by TCRdb with MiXCR from the UMI-ligation and nested PCR reads. The sample includes 90,000 to 120,000 distinct CDR3 sequences, about 14% seen only once; the top ten take about 3%. For these receptors, no antigen is known. The sequencing sample was made of naive CD8+ T cells from blood. The source of these receptors is a human donor in good health.

The chain's CDR3 is CASSLVGSGSGSYTF. As DNA, the CDR3 is TGTGCCAGCAGTTTAGTGGGGTCTGGGTCCGGTAGCTACACCTTC. The chain is built from TRBV28 and TRBJ1-2; no reliable D call. The CDR3 is 15 residues long. V lost 2 bases, J lost 9 bases, and 19 bases lay in between. Germline loops: CDR1 MDHEN, CDR2 SYDVKM.

Only a few counts were recorded for this clonotype. The chain has TRBV5-4 and TRBJ2-1; TRBD2 matches at 15 bases. This CDR3 has 19 residues. V gave up 3 bases and J gave up 1 base; unmatched junction bases: 8. Germline V CDR1 and CDR2: SGHNT, YYREEE (reference sequence). CDR3 sequence reads: CASSSPGLAGGLSYNEQFF. CDR3 DNA: TGTGCCAGCAGCTCGCCGGGACTAGCGGGAGGATTGTCCTACAATGAGCAGTTCTTC.

A few counts support this clonotype. The CDR3 DNA sequence: TGTGCCAGCATCCAAATGAACACTGAAGCTTTCTTT. It specifies CASIQMNTEAFF. J is TRBJ1-1 and V is TRBV11-2; D is undetermined. Deletions cut 7 bases from V and 0 bases from J, with 6 bases between. This CDR3 is built from 12 residues. Germline-derived CDR1 and CDR2 are SGHAT and FQNNGV.

This clonotype occurred many times. The CDR3 DNA reads TGTGCCAGCAGTTTATCGGGCGAGAAGACCCAGTACTTC. Encoded protein: CASSLSGEKTQYF. The chain links TRBV27 to TRBJ2-5, with no clear D. The V gene's germline CDR1 is MNHEY and CDR2 SMNVEV (reference sequence). This CDR3 region has 13 residues. The V end lost 0 bases, the J end lost 6 bases, and 8 bases lay between the germline ends.

This clonotype came up a few times. The chain uses TRBV20-1 and TRBJ1-1; 10 bases agree with TRBD1. The V segment lost 8 bases and the J segment 6 bases; nucleotides outside the gene matches: 3. This CDR3 region has 11 residues. CDR1 and CDR2 from the germline V gene are DFQATT and SNEGSKA (reference sequence). CDR3 protein: CSIDRGPEAFF. For the CDR3, the DNA is TGCAGTATAGACAGGGGGCCTGAAGCTTTCTTT.

The chain is built from TRBV7-6 and TRBJ2-7, with TRBD2 identical over 10 bases. Unmatched junction bases numbered 8, after V lost 5 bases and J lost 7 bases. The CDR3 is 14 amino acids. Looked up from germline, CDR1 is SGHVS and CDR2 is FNYEAQ. The CDR3 DNA reads TGTGCCAGCAGCGATAGCGGGAGGATGGGAGAGCAGTACTTC. Translated: CASSDSGRMGEQYF.

There are many counts of this clonotype. The chain combines TRBV5-4 with TRBJ1-2; D uncertain. Germline values: CDR1 SGHNT, CDR2 YYREEE (reference sequence). The ends were cut back, 3 bases at V and 4 bases at J, with 19 bases in the middle. The CDR3 loop spans 16 amino acids. The CDR3 nucleotides read TGTGCCAGCAGCTGGCTTCTTGACCCGTCGGGCTATGGCTACACCTTC. Translation gives CASSWLLDPSGYGYTF.

A few counts support this clonotype. This sequence joins TRBV27 and TRBJ1-5, with no clear D. V lost 5 bases and J 5 bases, leaving 10 bases between the germline ends. Germline V gene sequence: CDR1 MNHEY, CDR2 SMNVEV (reference sequence). There are 13 residues in the CDR3. CDR3 amino acids: CASSPNLDQPQHF. The CDR3 DNA is TGTGCCAGCAGTCCTAATCTGGATCAGCCCCAGCATTTT.

There are many counts of this clonotype. This chain uses TRBV29-1 with TRBJ2-7; no clear D gene. Germline V gene lookup returns CDR1 SQVTM and CDR2 ANQGSEA. CDR3 length: 13 amino acids. V was pared by 6 bases and J by 0 bases, with 12 bases between. CDR3 bases: TGCAGCGTGGCAGCAGTCAGCTCCTACGAGCAGTACTTC. This translates into CSVAAVSSYEQYF.